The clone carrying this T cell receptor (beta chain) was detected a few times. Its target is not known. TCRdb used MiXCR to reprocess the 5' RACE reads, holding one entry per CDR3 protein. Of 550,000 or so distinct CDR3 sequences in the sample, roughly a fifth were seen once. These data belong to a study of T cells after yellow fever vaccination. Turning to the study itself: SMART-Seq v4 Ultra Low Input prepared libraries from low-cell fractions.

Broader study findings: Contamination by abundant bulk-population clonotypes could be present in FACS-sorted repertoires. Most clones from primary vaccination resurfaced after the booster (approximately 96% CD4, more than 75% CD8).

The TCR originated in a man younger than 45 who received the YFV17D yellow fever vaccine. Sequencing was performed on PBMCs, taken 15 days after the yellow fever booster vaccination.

The CDR3, as DNA: TGCAGTGCTGCGGGACTAGCGGTCGAGCAGTACTTC. It is translated as CSAAGLAVEQYF. The rearrangement joins TRBV20-1 to TRBJ2-7, with 11 bases lining up with TRBD2. The germline gives CDR1 DFQATT, CDR2 SNEGSKA (reference sequence). This CDR3 spans 12 amino acids. J was trimmed by 6 bases and V by 5 bases; bases with no gene match: 3.